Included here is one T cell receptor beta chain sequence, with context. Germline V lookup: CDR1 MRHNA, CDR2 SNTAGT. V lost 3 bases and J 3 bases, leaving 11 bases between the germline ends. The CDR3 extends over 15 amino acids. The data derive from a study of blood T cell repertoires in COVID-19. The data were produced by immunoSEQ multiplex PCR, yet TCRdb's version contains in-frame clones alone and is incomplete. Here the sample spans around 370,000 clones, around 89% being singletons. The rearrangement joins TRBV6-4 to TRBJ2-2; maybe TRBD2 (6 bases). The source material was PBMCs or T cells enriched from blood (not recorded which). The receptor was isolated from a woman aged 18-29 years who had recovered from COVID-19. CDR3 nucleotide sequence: TGTGCCAGCAGTGATGGGGACTTTTACACCGGGGAGCTGTTTTTT. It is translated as CASSDGDFYTGELFF.